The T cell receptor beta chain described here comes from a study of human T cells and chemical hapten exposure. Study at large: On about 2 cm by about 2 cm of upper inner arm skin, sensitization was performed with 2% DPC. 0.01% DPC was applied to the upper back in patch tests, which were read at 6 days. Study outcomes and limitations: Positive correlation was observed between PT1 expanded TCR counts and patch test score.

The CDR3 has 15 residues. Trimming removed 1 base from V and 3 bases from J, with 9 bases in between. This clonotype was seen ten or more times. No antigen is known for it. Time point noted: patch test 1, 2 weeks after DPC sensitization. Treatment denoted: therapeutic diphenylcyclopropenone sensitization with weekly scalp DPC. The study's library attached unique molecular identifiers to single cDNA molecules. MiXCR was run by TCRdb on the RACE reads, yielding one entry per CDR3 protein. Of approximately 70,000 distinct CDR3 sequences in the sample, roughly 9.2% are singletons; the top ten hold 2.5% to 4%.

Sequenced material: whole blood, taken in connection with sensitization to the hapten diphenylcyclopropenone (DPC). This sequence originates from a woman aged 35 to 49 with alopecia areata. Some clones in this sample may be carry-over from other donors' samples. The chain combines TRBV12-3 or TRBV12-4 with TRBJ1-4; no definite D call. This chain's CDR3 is CASSLGGAPNEKLFF. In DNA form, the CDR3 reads TGTGCCAGCAGTTTAGGAGGAGCGCCTAATGAAAAACTGTTTTTT.